The 13 T cell receptor beta chains presented below share a single source sample, sequenced in a study of blood T cell repertoires in COVID-19. The repertoire was sequenced with immunoSEQ multiplex PCR; TCRdb's copy has only in-frame clones and lacks some. The table has a few hundred thousand clones, 84% seen once. Sequencing used peripheral blood. The receptors were gathered from a man in his 60s with acute or convalescent COVID-19.

The chain has TRBV6-4 and TRBJ2-3; the D gene is possibly TRBD2 (5 bases). CDR1 and CDR2 from the germline V gene are MRHNA and SNTAGT. The CDR3 covers 15 residues. V was cut by 3 bases and J by 0 bases, with 10 bases left in between. The CDR3 sequence: CASSDLATSTDTQYF. In DNA form, the CDR3 reads TGTGCCAGCAGTGATTTAGCGACTAGCACAGATACGCAGTATTTT.

This rearrangement joins TRBV3-1 (or the pseudogene TRBV3-2) to TRBJ1-2; D may be TRBD1 (5 bases). Trimming removed 4 bases from V and 0 bases from J, with 12 bases in between. The CDR3 is made up of 15 amino acids. Germline assignment: CDR1 LGHDT and CDR2 YNNKEL (reference sequence). The CDR3 coding sequence is TGTGCCAGCAGCCCAAGACAGTTAGCTAACTATGGCTACACCTTC. It codes for CASSPRQLANYGYTF.

This clone was observed a single time. This chain connects TRBV10-1 to TRBJ2-1; 8 bases line up with TRBD2. Germline V gene data show CDR1 as WNHNN and CDR2 as SYGVQD (reference sequence). V lost 3 bases, J lost 4 bases, and 8 bases stayed unmatched. CDR3 length: 16 amino acids. The CDR3 loop reads CASSEDGGAVYNEQFF. The CDR3 bases are TGCGCCAGCAGTGAAGACGGGGGGGCGGTGTACAATGAGCAGTTCTTC.

The count of this clone is one. The chain is built from TRBV23-1 and TRBJ1-1; D gene unclear. TRBV23-1 is an open reading frame, and its role is uncertain. The CDR3 contains 18 residues. V was pared by 4 bases and J by 1 base, with 22 bases between. DNA of the CDR3: TGCGCCAGCAGTCCCCGACTCTTCCACCGAGGCGCGAACACTGAAGCTTTCTTT. This encodes CASSPRLFHRGANTEAFF.

The chain joins TRBV18 to TRBJ1-4; 7 positions match TRBD1. The J segment lost 8 bases and the V segment lost 4 bases, leaving 4 bases of the junction unmatched. The CDR3 runs 13 residues. Germline CDR1 is KGHSH and CDR2 is LQKENI. CDR3 region: CASSRGTVEKLFF. CDR3 nucleotides: TGTGCCAGCTCACGCGGGACAGTCGAAAAACTGTTTTTT.

CDR3 in amino acids: CASSKGGRTQETQYF. The CDR3 bases are TGTGCCAGTAGTAAGGGCGGGAGAACTCAAGAGACCCAGTACTTC. The rearrangement uses TRBV19 and TRBJ2-5; 7 bases line up with TRBD2. Germline values: CDR1 LNHDA, CDR2 SQIVND (reference sequence). With V trimmed by 4 bases and J by 2 bases, 7 bases remained unmatched. The CDR3 length is 15 residues.

V usage is TRBV6-1 and J usage is TRBJ2-7, with 8 nucleotides matching TRBD1. The junction had 8 bases not matched to a gene; V was cut back by 5 bases and J by 2 bases. This CDR3 spans 15 amino acids. Germline V gene data show CDR1 as MNHNS and CDR2 as SASEGT. Written as DNA, the CDR3 is TGTGCCAGCAGTAAACAGGGGGATGGGGCCTACGAGCAGTACTTC. It codes for CASSKQGDGAYEQYF.

This chain connects TRBV27 to TRBJ1-3; tentative D call: TRBD1 (5 bases). CDR3 length equals 15 residues. The V end was cut by 1 base, the J end by 2 bases, with 9 bases between. Germline V CDR1 and CDR2: MNHEY, SMNVEV (reference sequence). CDR3 in amino acids: CASSLLGVPGNTIYF. CDR3 nucleotide sequence: TGTGCCAGCAGTTTATTAGGGGTTCCTGGAAACACCATATATTTT.

The CDR3 region has the DNA TGTGCCAGTAGTATGACAGGGAGCGTCTATGGCTACACCTTC. This encodes CASSMTGSVYGYTF. J is TRBJ1-2 and V is TRBV19, with 7 bases that match TRBD1. The CDR3 totals 14 residues. Germline V gene lookup returns CDR1 LNHDA and CDR2 SQIVND (reference sequence). V was clipped by 3 bases and J by 4 bases; unmatched bases: 5. The variable domain in full, completed from reference TRBV19 and TRBJ1-2, reads DGGITQSPKYLFRKEGQNVTLSCEQNLNHDAMYWYRQDPGQGLRLIYYSQIVNDFQKGDIAEGYSVSREKKESFPLTVTSAQKNPTAFYLCASSMTGSVYGYTFGSGTRLTVV.

This sequence joins TRBV5-1 and TRBJ2-2; maybe TRBD1 (7 bases). V shed 4 bases and J shed 1 base, with 14 bases lying between them. The length of the CDR3 is 16 residues. The germline gives CDR1 SGHRS, CDR2 YFSETQ. The DNA for the CDR3 is TGCGCCAGCAGCGGAGGGACAGAGGAGAACACCGGGGAGCTGTTTTTT. Translation gives CASSGGTEENTGELFF.

A remark on this clone: Mismatch with germline at one junction end may stem from a read error. This chain uses TRBV7-7 with TRBJ2-7, with 7 bases lining up with TRBD2. Germline loops: CDR1 SSHAT, CDR2 FNYEAQ (reference sequence). The CDR3 length is 15 residues. CDR3 in DNA: TGTGCTAGCAGCTTGGGAACGGGAGGACTCTACGAGCAGTACTTC. Translation gives CASSLGTGGLYEQYF. Using reference TRBV7-7 and TRBJ2-7 for the parts outside the CDR3, the full variable domain is GAGVSQSPRYKVTKRGQDVTLRCDPISSHATLYWYQQALGQGPEFLTYFNYEAQPDKSGLPSDRFSAERPEGSISTLTIQRTEQRDSAMYRCASSLGTGGLYEQYFGPGTRLTVT.

The chain employs TRBV3-1 (or the pseudogene TRBV3-2) and TRBJ2-6, with D uncertain. The CDR3 has 15 residues. The V end was cut by 5 bases, the J end by 2 bases, with 10 bases between. The germline V gene encodes CDR1 LGHDT and CDR2 YNNKEL (reference sequence). The CDR3 region is CASSSSVTGANVLTF. The CDR3 bases are TGTGCCAGCAGCTCCAGCGTAACTGGGGCCAACGTCCTGACTTTC.

CDR3 sequence: CASSLMTFGTSGELFF. CDR3 nucleotide sequence: TGCGCCAGCAGCTTGATGACCTTTGGGACTTCCGGGGAGCTGTTTTTT. V gene TRBV5-1 combines with J gene TRBJ2-2; D perhaps matches TRBD2 (6 bases). This CDR3 has 16 amino acids. V was pared by 1 base and J by 6 bases, with 16 bases between. Germline-derived CDR1 and CDR2 are SGHRS and YFSETQ.